This T cell receptor (beta chain) was sequenced for a study of T cells after yellow fever vaccination (dated 2019 in TCRdb). The study in broad terms: Libraries from fractions with low cell numbers were prepared with the SMART-Seq v4 Ultra Low Input RNA kit. To follow T-cell clones before and after both primary and booster YFV17D yellow fever vaccination, bulk TCR alpha and beta repertoires underwent longitudinal sequencing. The cohort comprised two healthy male donors, one aged 18 to 30 and one aged 30 to 40 years. Bulk PBMC replicates and cell subsets were isolated from blood drawn at multiple timepoints before and after both primary and secondary immunization.

Synthesis of TCR cDNA relied on 5'RACE template switching, a step that introduced a universal primer site along with unique molecular identifiers. Priming for cDNA synthesis came from both the TCR alpha and TCR beta constant segments. Libraries were amplified in two PCR steps, with sample barcodes and sequencing adapters added in the second step. Sequencing of the libraries was done on either Illumina HiSeq 2500 (2x100 bp) or NovaSeq (2x150 bp). In the authors' own workflow: Reads were demultiplexed and collapsed into UMI consensus sequences with MIGEC, and V(D)J alignment was performed with MiXCR. Vaccine-responding clonotypes were identified with edgeR using replicate PBMC samples, with FDR below 0.01 and a log2 fold change above 5 up to day 15 being required. Each bulk clonotype received a CD4 or CD8 identity based on whether the sequenced CD4 or CD8 repertoire contained that clonotype at higher abundance. TCRdb trimmed the raw reads at Q25, called clones with MiXCR and kept productive beta chains. Rows with one shared CDR3 protein collapse into an entry with the most common genes and DNA. The V and J calls follow TCRdb's processing rather than the paper's. Present in this sample are tens of thousands of distinct CDR3 sequences, approximately 7% of which were seen just once. The ten most abundant clones make up around 34% of the sample.

Points on this clonotype: Its antigen remains undetermined. No qualities accompany the bases; no much larger clone lies one base away.

The germline V gene encodes CDR1 MNHEY and CDR2 SVGEGT. Reading from cysteine to phenylalanine, the CDR3 counts 14 amino acids. The DNA shown is the 42-base CDR3, in frame from base 1. V is reduced by 2 bases and J by 5 bases, leaving a spacing of 12 bases between them. Beyond this particular receptor, the publication reports: After the booster, most of the clones that had expanded following primary vaccination were detected again (just under 97% of CD4 and around nine tenths of CD8), which suggests that memory was broadly maintained. The study included only two donors, which limits how far the findings can be generalized. A small fraction of clonotypes appeared in both the CD4 and CD8 compartments, likely as a result of convergent recombination. The secondary T-cell response was found to be weaker but faster than the primary response, with a peak reached on day 5 rather than on day 15. Computational filtering was needed because FACS-sorted repertoires could contain abundant contaminating clonotypes from the bulk population.

This specimen's treatment or condition label, per the study, means: live attenuated yellow fever vaccine strain. PBMCs were isolated from peripheral blood using a standard Ficoll-Paque protocol. Dynabeads CD4 and CD8 positive selection kits were used to isolate the CD4 and CD8 T-cell fractions. RNA was extracted with TriZol from bulk PBMCs, CD4 and CD8 fractions, and dextramer-positive and dextramer-negative fractions. Specimen: CD8+ T cells sorted from PBMCs, collected 15 days after the yellow fever booster vaccination. The TCR originated in a man aged 30-40 years who received the YFV17D yellow fever vaccine. Recombination connected TRBV6-2 or TRBV6-3 to TRBJ2-5, with the D gene not confidently named. Read as DNA, the sequence is TGTGCCAGCAGTTACGCGAAGAGACACGAGACCCAGTACTTC. Its product reads: CASSYAKRHETQYF.